Given below is one T cell receptor (beta chain) in context. Its antigen is as yet unknown. Generated by immunoSEQ multiplex PCR, the TCRdb table keeps only in-frame clones and is missing some. Of over 150,000 clones listed, 90% were seen once; the top ten hold approximately 3%. This entry belongs to a study of T cell responses to AZD1222 COVID-19 vaccine. Study findings and constraints: Reports say nearly half of spike-specific TCRs go after unmutated variant regions. White British people made up most donors, females outnumbered males, and clonal diversity was possibly underestimated.

The source was peripheral blood, collected on day 0 of AZD1222 vaccination. The source of this sequence is an adult in good health.

The CDR3 nucleotides are TGCAGCGTTGGGGCCGGCAGGACTGAAGCTTTCTTT. Translation gives CSVGAGRTEAFF. The chain links TRBV29-1 to TRBJ1-1; unclear D gene. V was pared by 4 bases and J by 5 bases, with 11 bases between. The CDR3 is 12 residues long. Germline lookup yields CDR1 SQVTM and CDR2 ANQGSEA.